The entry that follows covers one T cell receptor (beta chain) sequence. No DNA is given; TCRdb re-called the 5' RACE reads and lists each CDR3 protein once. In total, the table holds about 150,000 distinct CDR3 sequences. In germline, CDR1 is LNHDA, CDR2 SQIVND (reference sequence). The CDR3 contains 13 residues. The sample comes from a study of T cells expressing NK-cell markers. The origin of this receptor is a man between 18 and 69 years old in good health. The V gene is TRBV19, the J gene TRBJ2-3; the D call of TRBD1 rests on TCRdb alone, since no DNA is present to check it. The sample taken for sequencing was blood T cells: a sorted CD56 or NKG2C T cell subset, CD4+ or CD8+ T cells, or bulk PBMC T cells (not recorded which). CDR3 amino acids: CASSGDRGRTQYF.